This T cell receptor beta chain was recorded in a study of post-analysis software for immune sequencing data. Across the whole study: Patients with relapsing-remitting, secondary progressive and progressive-relapsing multiple sclerosis courses were all represented. Overall study findings and caveats: Those samples that were prepared in the same batch co-clustered strongly by F measure. The five TRBV segments detected at higher frequency in patients than in controls included TRBV5-6, TRBV5-1 and TRBV20-1.

Turning to this clonotype: Its antigen is as yet unknown.

Unique molecular identifiers were built into the TCR beta cDNA libraries. TCRdb recomputed calls from the PCR reads with MiXCR, one row per CDR3 protein. The sample has approximately 460,000 distinct CDR3 sequences, roughly 45% seen once. CDR1 SGHVS and CDR2 FNYEAQ come from the germline V gene. The CDR3 extends over 16 amino acids. V was pared by 5 bases and J by 1 base, with 7 bases of the junction left unmatched. Sequencing used blood. This TCR was recovered from a girl aged 10-17 years with multiple sclerosis. V gene TRBV7-6 combines with J gene TRBJ2-2; 7 bases are a match to TRBD1. CDR3 nucleotides: TGTGCCAGCAGCGACCGGACAGGCATGAACACCGGGGAGCTGTTTTTT. Protein sequence: CASSDRTGMNTGELFF.